This T cell receptor beta chain was documented in a study of CD8+ T cells in alopecia areata. Regarding the study as a whole: Lesional scalp exceeded normal scalp in clonality, especially in alopecia totalis/universalis.

Treatment of the sample: oral pan-JAK inhibitor, 5-10 mg twice daily. Sequencing relied on a cDNA template that was reverse transcribed from extracted RNA. Measured with immunoSEQ multiplex PCR; TCRdb has only the in-frame clones, and not every one. The sample gives more than 110,000 clones, about 56% of which show up once; 15% is in the top ten. V dropped 2 bases and J dropped 3 bases, with 14 bases sitting between them. The V gene's germline CDR1 is SGHNT and CDR2 YYREEE (reference sequence). CDR3 length: 16 amino acids. This clone has more than one count but fewer than ten. Its antigen remains unknown.

The rearrangement uses TRBV5-4 and TRBJ2-2, with unresolved D. This receptor was taken from a human donor with alopecia areata. This specimen was CD8+ T cells sorted from blood, taken at week 4, from a patient treated with tofacitinib. CDR3 sequence (DNA): TGTGCCAGCAGCTTTAGTTGGGGTCCGTACACCGGGGAGCTGTTTTTT. It specifies CASSFSWGPYTGELFF.